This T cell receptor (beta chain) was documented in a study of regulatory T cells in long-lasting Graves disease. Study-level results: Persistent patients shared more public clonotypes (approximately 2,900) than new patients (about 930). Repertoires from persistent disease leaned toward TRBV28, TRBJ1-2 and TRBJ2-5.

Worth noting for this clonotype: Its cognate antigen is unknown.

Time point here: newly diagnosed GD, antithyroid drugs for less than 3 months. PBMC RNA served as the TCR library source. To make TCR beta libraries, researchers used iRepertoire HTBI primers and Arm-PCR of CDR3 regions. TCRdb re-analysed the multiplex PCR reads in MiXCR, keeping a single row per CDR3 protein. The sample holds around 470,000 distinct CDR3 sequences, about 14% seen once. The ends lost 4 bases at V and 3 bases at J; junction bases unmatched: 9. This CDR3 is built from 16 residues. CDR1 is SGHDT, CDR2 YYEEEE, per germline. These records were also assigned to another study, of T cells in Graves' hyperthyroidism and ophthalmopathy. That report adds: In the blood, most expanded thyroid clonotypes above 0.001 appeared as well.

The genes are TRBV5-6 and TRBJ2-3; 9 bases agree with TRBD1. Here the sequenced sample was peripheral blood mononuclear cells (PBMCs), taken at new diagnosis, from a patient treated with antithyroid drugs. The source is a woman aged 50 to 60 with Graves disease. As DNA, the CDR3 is TGTGCCAGCAGCGACGTGGGGACAGGGCTGACAGATACGCAGTATTTT. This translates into CASSDVGTGLTDTQYF.